This entry lists 21 T cell receptor beta chains sequenced from one sample in a study of T cells in Graves' hyperthyroidism and ophthalmopathy. TCR beta CDR3 sequences were amplified from RNA transcripts. The HTBI primer set drove a first-round RT-PCR of the TCR CDR3. TCRdb independently ran MiXCR on the multiplex PCR reads; one entry per CDR3 protein. Of some 560,000 distinct CDR3 sequences listed, 14% were seen once; the top ten hold approximately 14%. The sample taken for sequencing was blood. The receptor source for this set is a woman aged 40-49 years with Graves' hyperthyroidism.

The chain links TRBV6-1 to TRBJ2-3; either TRBD1 or TRBD2 may fit D (5 bases each). V was trimmed by 1 base and J by 8 bases, leaving 10 bases between them. Germline V gene lookup returns CDR1 MNHNS and CDR2 SASEGT. There are 13 residues in the CDR3. The CDR3 region has the DNA TGTGCCAGCAGTGAAGACTCCGGGACTACGCAGTATTTT. Translated: CASSEDSGTTQYF.

V gene TRBV29-1 combines with J gene TRBJ2-1; the match to TRBD1 covers 9 bases. The germline gives CDR1 SQVTM, CDR2 ANQGSEA. J lost 0 bases, V lost 5 bases, and 5 bases had no gene match. The CDR3 is made up of 15 amino acids. As DNA, the CDR3 is TGCAGCGTTAACCCGGGACAGGGCTCCTACAATGAGCAGTTCTTC. It encodes CSVNPGQGSYNEQFF.

This clonotype has a count of ten or more. This chain joins TRBV7-2 and TRBJ2-1; D is undetermined. From germline, CDR1 is SGHTA and CDR2 FQGNSA. This CDR3 is 16 amino acids long. V lost 5 bases, J lost 4 bases, and 18 bases lay in between. The CDR3 spells CASSTRAGALYNEQFF. CDR3 nucleotide sequence: TGTGCCAGCAGCACCCGAGCCGGAGCTCTTTACAATGAGCAGTTCTTC.

With regard to this clonotype: A much more abundant neighbour one base away suggests this may be a read error. The chain employs TRBV30 and TRBJ2-1; 8 nucleotides agree with TRBD2. The CDR3 runs 15 residues. Germline V gene lookup returns CDR1 GTSNPN and CDR2 SVGIG (reference sequence). In DNA, the CDR3 is TGTACCTGGACTCATCGTGCGGGAGGCCACAATGAGCAGTTCTTC. It translates to CTWTHRAGGHNEQFF.

This clonotype occurred a few times. This chain connects TRBV28 to TRBJ2-2, with 8 positions matching TRBD2. Trimming took 10 bases from V and 5 from J; bases not matched to a gene: 6. CDR1 and CDR2 from the germline V gene are MDHEN and SYDVKM. This CDR3 comprises 13 residues. The CDR3: CANPGGLTGELFF. DNA for the CDR3: TGTGCCAACCCGGGAGGGTTGACCGGGGAGCTGTTTTTT.

This clonotype was counted ten times or more. CDR3 amino acids: CASRPDMSSYEQYF. CDR3 bases: TGTGCCAGCAGGCCCGACATGTCCTCCTACGAGCAGTACTTC. The rearrangement joins TRBV2 to TRBJ2-7; no firm D call. The CDR3 extends over 14 amino acids. V was clipped by 6 bases and J by 0 bases, with 12 bases between them. Germline V gene lookup returns CDR1 SNHLY and CDR2 FYNNEI.

Note on this clonotype: This may arise from a read error, as a much more abundant clone is one base away. The CDR3 bases are TGCAGTGCTCCTAATCGACCCTCCTGCAATGAGCAGTTCTTC. Translated: CSAPNRPSCNEQFF. The V call is TRBV20-1, the J call TRBJ2-1; D is undetermined. CDR1 is DFQATT, CDR2 SNEGSKA, per germline (reference sequence). The CDR3 is made up of 14 amino acids.

This clonotype was seen at least ten times. The V and J genes are TRBV29-1 and TRBJ1-1; 7 positions match TRBD1. The germline V gene encodes CDR1 SQVTM and CDR2 ANQGSEA. The CDR3 is made up of 14 amino acids. Unmatched junction bases numbered 8, after V lost 7 bases and J lost 0 bases. The CDR3 nucleotides are TGCAGCGCCGTAGGGACAGCTATGAACACTGAAGCTTTCTTT. It codes for CSAVGTAMNTEAFF.

This clonotype showed up many times. The chain combines TRBV3-1 with TRBJ2-7, with 15 bases matching TRBD2. This CDR3 is built from 17 residues. Trimming at V came to 4 bases and at J to 4 bases, leaving 8 bases not matched to a gene. Germline V gene sequence: CDR1 LGHDT, CDR2 YNNKEL (reference sequence). CDR3 loop: CASSLLGTSGRSYEQYF. CDR3 DNA sequence: TGTGCCAGCAGCCTCCTAGGGACTAGCGGGAGGAGTTACGAGCAGTACTTC.

The chain uses TRBV5-1 and TRBJ2-1; possibly TRBD2 for D (5 bases). V was shortened by 2 bases and J by 7 bases, with 13 bases between the two germline ends. Germline values: CDR1 SGHRS, CDR2 YFSETQ. The CDR3 extends over 14 amino acids. The CDR3 loop is CASSLNGKGNEQFF. The CDR3 DNA follows: TGCGCCAGCAGCTTAAACGGGAAGGGAAATGAGCAGTTCTTC.

This clonotype was seen at least ten times. The CDR3 coding sequence is TGTGCCAGCAGTTGGGGCAGGGGCGCTAATGAGCAGTTCTTC. This sequence encodes CASSWGRGANEQFF. The chain combines TRBV3-1 with TRBJ2-1, with D maybe TRBD1 (6 bases). Trimming took off 6 bases at V and 7 bases at J, with 16 bases between the two ends. Germline assignment: CDR1 LGHDT and CDR2 YNNKEL (reference sequence). CDR3 size: 14 residues.

The genes are TRBV7-2 and TRBJ2-2, with 9 bases identical to TRBD1. Germline values: CDR1 SGHTA, CDR2 FQGNSA. J was trimmed by 6 bases and V by 2 bases; bases with no gene match: 10. CDR3 length equals 17 residues. The CDR3 DNA sequence: TGTGCCAGCAGCTTACTAGGCGGGACAGGGTCCCCCGGGGAGCTGTTTTTT. As protein: CASSLLGGTGSPGELFF. The complete variable domain, with remaining parts taken from reference TRBV7-2 and TRBJ2-2, reads GAGVSQSPSNKVTEKGKDVELRCDPISGHTALYWYRQSLGQGLEFLIYFQGNSAPDKSGLPSDRFSAERTGGSVSTLTIQRTQQEDSAVYLCASSLLGGTGSPGELFFGEGSRLTVL.

J is TRBJ2-3 and V is TRBV29-1; weak D call: TRBD2 (5 bases). CDR3 length: 13 residues. CDR1 and CDR2 from the germline V gene are SQVTM and ANQGSEA. Trimming pared 4 bases from V and 10 bases from J, leaving 18 bases between. The DNA of the CDR3 is TGCAGCGTTGTTTGGGAGAACACATTCGCGCAGTATTTT. Amino acid sequence: CSVVWENTFAQYF.

This clonotype has only a few counts. A much larger clone is a single base away; this may be a read error. The V gene is TRBV10-1, the J gene TRBJ2-1; TRBD1 is a possible D gene (6 bases). Germline lookup yields CDR1 WNHNN and CDR2 SYGVQD (reference sequence). V dropped 0 bases and J dropped 8 bases, with 20 bases sitting between them. The CDR3 has 17 residues. CDR3 protein: CASSESLGGESTDEQFF. CDR3 nucleotide sequence: TGCGCCAGCAGTGAGTCGTTAGGGGGAGAGAGTACGGATGAGCAGTTCTTC.

The chain recombines TRBV10-3 with TRBJ2-2; 8 positions agree with TRBD2. Germline-derived CDR1 and CDR2 are ENHRY and SYGVKD. The CDR3 is 16 amino acids. With 4 bases clipped from V and 3 bases from J, the junction kept 7 bases outside the gene matches. CDR3 loop: CAISGVAGLDTGELFF. As DNA, the CDR3 is TGTGCCATCAGTGGGGTAGCGGGATTGGACACCGGGGAGCTGTTTTTT.

Ten or more counts support this clonotype. V is TRBV28 and J is TRBJ2-7; 7 nucleotides align to TRBD1. The germline CDR1 and CDR2 sequences are MDHEN and SYDVKM. The CDR3 has 15 amino acids. V lost 3 bases and J lost 1; bases outside the gene matches: 6. The CDR3 coding sequence is TGTGCCAGCAGTTTCCCCAAACAGGGGTCCTACGAGCAGTACTTC. This codes for CASSFPKQGSYEQYF. Full variable domain (remainder filled in from reference TRBV28 and TRBJ2-7): DVKVTQSSRYLVKRTGEKVFLECVQDMDHENMFWYRQDPGLGLRLIYFSYDVKMKEKGDIPEGYSVSREKKERFSLILESASTNQTSMYLCASSFPKQGSYEQYFGPGTRLTVT.

This clonotype was observed a few times. The genes are TRBV7-6 and TRBJ2-1; D is possibly TRBD1 (7 bases). The CDR3 covers 15 residues. The V and J ends lost 5 bases and 4 bases respectively, with 15 bases between them. Germline V gene lookup returns CDR1 SGHVS and CDR2 FNYEAQ. Written as DNA, the CDR3 is TGTGCCAGCAGCCCCCGGGACAGCGGGTACAATGAGCAGTTCTTC. Its translation is CASSPRDSGYNEQFF.

The chain has TRBV27 and TRBJ1-2; no clear D. Germline V lookup: CDR1 MNHEY, CDR2 SMNVEV (reference sequence). The CDR3 contains 13 residues. Between the trimmed V and J ends, which lost 5 bases and 0 bases, there was a span of 7 bases. The CDR3 bases are TGTGCCAGCAGTCCAGCGACTAACTATGGCTACACCTTC. Its translation is CASSPATNYGYTF.

This clonotype was seen many times. The chain recombines TRBV12-3 or TRBV12-4 with TRBJ1-5, with 9 bases lining up with TRBD1. The V gene end was trimmed by 6 bases and the J gene end by 9 bases; junction bases not matched to a gene: 18. This CDR3 is built from 17 residues. CDR3 region: CASSPGTGSADNRPQHF. The CDR3 DNA follows: TGTGCCAGCAGCCCCGGGACAGGGTCCGCGGATAATAGGCCCCAGCATTTT.

This clonotype was recorded at least ten times. This chain connects TRBV28 to TRBJ2-6, with 8 positions matching TRBD1. J lost 3 bases, V lost 3 bases, and 10 bases had no gene match. The CDR3 contains 18 residues. CDR1 and CDR2 (germline): MDHEN, SYDVKM. CDR3 sequence (DNA): TGTGCCAGCAGTTTGGTAGGCCAGGGGGCGGTTGGGGCCAACGTCCTGACTTTC. Protein: CASSLVGQGAVGANVLTF.

This chain joins TRBV7-2 and TRBJ2-3; 8 nucleotides match TRBD2. The J segment lost 3 bases and the V segment lost 2 bases, leaving 7 bases of the junction unmatched. Per the germline V gene, CDR1 is SGHTA and CDR2 is FQGNSA. The CDR3 has 16 residues. The CDR3 DNA is TGTGCCAGCAGCTTAAACGGGAGGGCCGGGACAGATACGCAGTATTTT. This translates into CASSLNGRAGTDTQYF.